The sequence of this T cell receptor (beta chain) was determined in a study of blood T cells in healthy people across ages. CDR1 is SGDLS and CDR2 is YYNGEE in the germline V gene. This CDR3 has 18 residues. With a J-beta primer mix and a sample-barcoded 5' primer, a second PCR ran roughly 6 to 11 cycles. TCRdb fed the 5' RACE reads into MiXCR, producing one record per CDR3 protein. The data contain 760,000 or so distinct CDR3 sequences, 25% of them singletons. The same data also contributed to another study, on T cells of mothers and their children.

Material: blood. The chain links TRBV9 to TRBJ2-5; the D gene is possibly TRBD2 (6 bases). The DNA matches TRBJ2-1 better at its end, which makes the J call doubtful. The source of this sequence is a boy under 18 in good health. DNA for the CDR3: TGTGCCAGCAGCGCACATCTAGATGGTCCCCACGCGGGGAATGAGCAGTTCTTC. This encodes CASSAHLDGPHAGNEQFF.